The 12 T cell receptor beta chains presented below share a single source sample, sequenced in a study of T cells after yellow fever vaccination. TCRdb re-analysed the 5' RACE reads in MiXCR, keeping a single row per CDR3 protein. Seen here are about 320,000 distinct CDR3 sequences, 3.5% to 4.5% observed once, and the top ten hold approximately 19%. The material was PBMCs, obtained 15 days after the yellow fever booster vaccination. The receptors shown here come from a man aged 18 to 29 who received the YFV17D yellow fever vaccine.

The sample holds a few counts of this clonotype. V gene TRBV5-1 combines with J gene TRBJ2-7; TRBD1 aligns across 8 bases. This CDR3 is 15 amino acids long. Germline assignment: CDR1 SGHRS and CDR2 YFSETQ. J was trimmed by 1 base and V by 1 base; bases with no gene match: 4. In DNA, the CDR3 is TGCGCCAGCAGCTTGAACAGGGGGGAGTCCTACGAGCAGTACTTC. Its translation is CASSLNRGESYEQYF.

This clonotype was detected only a few times. The CDR3 sequence: CSARVPVSNQPQHF. The CDR3 DNA follows: TGCAGTGCTAGGGTCCCGGTTAGCAATCAGCCCCAGCATTTT. The chain recombines TRBV20-1 with TRBJ1-5; D unresolved. V lost 3 bases to trimming and J lost 0 bases, with 9 bases between them. Germline values: CDR1 DFQATT, CDR2 SNEGSKA (reference sequence). The CDR3 spans 14 residues.

Only a few counts were recorded for this clonotype. The chain is built from TRBV5-1 and TRBJ2-3; unclear D gene. The CDR3 is 14 amino acids. Deletions cut 4 bases from V and 3 bases from J, with 12 bases between. The germline gives CDR1 SGHRS, CDR2 YFSETQ. CDR3 loop: CASSALTGTDTQYF. CDR3 sequence (DNA): TGCGCCAGCAGCGCCTTAACCGGGACAGATACGCAGTATTTT.

The V call is TRBV4-3, the J call TRBJ2-1, with D unresolved. The V and J ends lost 5 bases and 6 bases respectively, with 20 bases between them. Germline loops: CDR1 LGHNA, CDR2 YSLEER. The length of the CDR3 is 16 residues. The CDR3 sequence is CASSFQASAAPNEQFF. The CDR3 DNA sequence: TGCGCCAGCAGCTTCCAGGCAAGCGCAGCCCCCAATGAGCAGTTCTTC.

This clonotype was counted ten times or more. The chain uses TRBV20-1 and TRBJ1-1; no reliable D call. Deletions cut 1 base from V and 3 bases from J, with 9 bases between. The V gene's germline CDR1 is DFQATT and CDR2 SNEGSKA (reference sequence). CDR3 size: 13 residues. CDR3 sequence reads: CSARGRGDTEAFF. The CDR3 DNA sequence: TGCAGTGCTAGAGGTCGAGGTGACACTGAAGCTTTCTTT.

A few counts support this clonotype. The chain couples TRBV5-1 to TRBJ2-1, with D uncertain. V was trimmed by 2 bases and J by 6 bases, leaving 9 bases between them. Germline loops: CDR1 SGHRS, CDR2 YFSETQ. This CDR3 spans 13 amino acids. The CDR3 bases are TGCGCCAGCAGCTTTCCGAATCCCAATGAGCAGTTCTTC. Protein sequence: CASSFPNPNEQFF. The whole variable domain, filled in from reference TRBV5-1 and TRBJ2-1, reads KAGVTQTPRYLIKTRGQQVTLSCSPISGHRSVSWYQQTPGQGLQFLFEYFSETQRNKGNFPGRFSGRQFSNSRSEMNVSTLELGDSALYLCASSFPNPNEQFFGPGTRLTVL.

At least ten counts were recorded for this clonotype. The gene calls are TRBV5-1 and TRBJ1-3; TRBD1 is a possible D gene (5 bases). The CDR3 runs to 14 residues. V gave up 4 bases and J gave up 4 bases, with 12 bases separating them. Germline lookup yields CDR1 SGHRS and CDR2 YFSETQ. The CDR3 DNA is TGCGCCAGCAGCCGGGACTTATCCGGAAACACCATATATTTT. Protein sequence: CASSRDLSGNTIYF.

The genes are TRBV9 and TRBJ1-1; D is ambiguous. V lost 0 bases to trimming and J lost 1 base, with 10 bases between them. This CDR3 has 15 amino acids. CDR1 is SGDLS and CDR2 is YYNGEE in the germline V gene. The CDR3 sequence: CASSVAPATNTEAFF. The CDR3 DNA follows: TGTGCCAGCAGCGTAGCTCCAGCCACGAACACTGAAGCTTTCTTT.

The chain uses TRBV7-9 and TRBJ2-2; D is undetermined. V was trimmed by 5 bases and J by 6 bases, leaving 7 bases between them. The CDR3 has 12 residues. From germline, CDR1 is SEHNR and CDR2 FQNEAQ (reference sequence). The CDR3 sequence: CASSALAGELFF. The CDR3 region has the DNA TGTGCCAGCAGCGCCCTCGCCGGGGAGCTGTTTTTT.

This rearrangement joins TRBV7-6 to TRBJ2-7, with D unclear. The CDR3 runs 14 residues. CDR1 is SGHVS and CDR2 is FNYEAQ in the germline V gene. The ends were cut back, 2 bases at V and 0 bases at J, with 8 bases in the middle. The chain's CDR3 is CASSLSDLSYEQYF. The CDR3 DNA is TGTGCCAGCAGCTTATCGGACCTCTCCTACGAGCAGTACTTC.

This clonotype showed up just a few times. The CDR3 reads CASGLGTGDTQYF. CDR3 nucleotide sequence: TGTGCTAGTGGTTTGGGCACAGGGGATACGCAGTATTTT. The rearrangement joins TRBV12-5 to TRBJ2-3, with D tentatively TRBD1 (6 bases). V was pared by 1 base and J by 6 bases, with 8 bases between. This CDR3 region has 13 residues. CDR1 LGHNT and CDR2 FRNRAP come from the germline V gene. The full variable domain, rest sourced from reference TRBV12-5 and TRBJ2-3, is DARVTQTPRHKVTEMGQEVTMRCQPILGHNTVFWYRQTMMQGLELLAYFRNRAPLDDSGMPKDRFSAEMPDATLATLKIQPSEPRDSAVYFCASGLGTGDTQYFGPGTRLTVL.

This clonotype has a count of ten or more. The CDR3: CASSYGQGALQYF. The CDR3 coding sequence is TGTGCCAGCAGCTACGGACAGGGGGCTCTGCAGTACTTC. The chain has TRBV7-9 and TRBJ2-7, with 11 bases matching TRBD1. V was clipped by 4 bases and J by 9 bases; unmatched bases: 5. The CDR3 consists of 13 residues. Germline loops: CDR1 SEHNR, CDR2 FQNEAQ (reference sequence).